This T cell receptor (beta chain) is from a study of shared clonotypes between healthy human individuals (dated by TCRdb to about 2020). Looking at the study overall: The cohort comprised two women and three men aged 18 to 49 years. Between about 0.85 and 9.5 billion PBMCs per donor were obtained by leukapheresis. Per donor, three plates each were used for CD4 naive and CD4 memory, two for CD8 naive, and one for CD8 memory. To increase sequencing depth and limit assay-specific biases, different laboratories used diverse techniques to prepare libraries and sequence TCR repertoires. The study deeply sequenced blood TCR repertoires of five healthy adults to estimate repertoire size and the extent of clonotype sharing between individuals. The research as a whole found: Incomplete sequencing was indicated by rarefaction of sorted-subset datasets, despite the large sequencing depth. Naive subsets generally had larger estimated clonotype richness than memory subsets did. Based on pairwise subsampling, the degree of clonotype sharing among donors was expected to be affected by sequencing depth. Compared with non-shared clonotypes, clonotypes shared by all four sorted-subset donors had higher generation probabilities. Sampling was limited to blood, and TCR repertoires in tissue likely differ from TCR repertoires in blood. The genetic and exposure-history diversity represented was limited by the small number of donors. About 5% of naive CD4, 3.5% of naive CD8, about 2.5% of memory CD4, and more than 0.35% of memory CD8 clonotypes were shared across several donors.

Using the deep immunoSEQ assay, TCR CDR3 regions were amplified from genomic DNA by multiplex PCR. Genomic DNA extracted from each cell subset was distributed evenly over all wells of several immunoSEQ 96-well plates, and each plate served as one replicate. For sorted subsets, approximately 190 ng of genomic DNA, equivalent to 25,000 to 35,000 T cell genomes, went into each replicate PCR. Purified libraries were quantified with a Qubit 3.0 fluorometer, sized on a Bioanalyzer 2100, and re-quantified with the KAPA Library Quantification kit. Every immunoSEQ 96-well plate was sequenced on a dedicated single-read 150-cycle Illumina NextSeq 550 flow cell. From the authors' description of their analysis: Because the immunoSEQ output held only junctional sequences and lacked quality scores, the filtering could not match the filtering applied to full-length reads. To assign V/J genes and CDR3, sequences were annotated using PyIR, a Python wrapper for IgBLAST v1.9, with IMGT germline references. Reads with weak V/J assignments (E-value above 1e-6), missing CDR3, stop codons, out-of-frame junctions, or ambiguous translated residues were removed. V3J clonotypes were defined by identical inferred V gene, J gene, and CDR3 amino acid sequence. Percentage overlap between repertoires was computed as shared unique clonotypes divided by the size of the smaller repertoire. Three approaches were used to assess repertoire richness: RTK rarefaction, the Chao1 estimator, and Recon v2.1 estimates of unobserved clonotypes. Generation probabilities were computed with OLGA for all TCRbeta clonotypes obtained by the gDNA method from several donors. TCRdb provides this immuneACCESS table in a form limited to in-frame rearrangements. Some clones are lacking; in checked studies, under half of them reflect an unresolved V gene, and why the rest are absent is not known. V, J and clone size reflect that table, while D and trimming were determined from the DNA. The sample data list 1,100,000 or so clones, and around 78% of these were observed just once. The ten largest clonotypes hold more than 0.5% of the sample.

For CDR1 and CDR2, the germline V gene lists MNHEY and SVGAGI. Relative to germline, V is 5 bases shorter and J is 7 bases shorter, with 9 bases between their ends. From the cysteine up to the phenylalanine, the CDR3 has a length of 11 residues. CDR3 DNA is the only sequence kept; it has 33 bases, read in frame from the first base. About this clone: The clone's antigen remains unknown. No much larger clone is present one base from it, and per-base qualities are unavailable.

Donors were healthy HIV-negative adults with no recently reported acute infections or vaccinations. Only Caucasian adults living in Nashville, Tennessee, USA were represented among the donors. CD4+ T cells were enriched by magnetic negative selection; naive cells were then positively selected on CD45RA, and the negative fraction formed the memory subset. Blood was obtained by leukapheresis, after which PBMCs were separated by Ficoll-Histopaque density gradient centrifugation and cryopreserved in liquid nitrogen vapor phase. Analytical flow cytometry was used to check the purity and quantity of each magnetically sorted T cell population. From each sorted fraction, genomic DNA was isolated and quantified by UV absorbance on a Nanodrop 2000c.

This clonotype was obtained from a man aged 18 to 29 in good health. Some clones in this sample may be carry-over from other donors' samples. The sequence joins TRBV6-5 to TRBJ2-7; TRBD2 might be the D gene, on 6 matching bases. Sequenced material: memory CD4+ T cells from PBMCs. The label giving this sample's cell subset or site can be read as: CD45RA-negative fraction. The nucleotide sequence is TGTGCCAGCAGTCTGGCGGGGGAGCAGTACTTC. The translation is CASSLAGEQYF.